The sequence of this T cell receptor beta chain was determined in a study of T-cell memory formation after mild COVID-19. In the study overall: TCR clustering was largely donor specific.

Regarding this clonotype: The antigen is undetermined.

Researchers used 5'RACE with constant-segment primers to make TCR alpha and TCR beta cDNA libraries that carry sample barcodes and UMIs. TCRdb called the 5' RACE reads again in MiXCR, with one record for every CDR3 protein. The table has 250,000 to 300,000 distinct CDR3 sequences, around 15% seen once. Study findings and constraints: While clones contracting from day 15 to 85 were balanced between CD4 and CD8, later expanders leaned CD4+.

Germline values: CDR1 SGDLS, CDR2 YYNGEE. The CDR3 length is 14 residues. With 4 bases clipped from V and 1 base from J, the junction kept 4 bases outside the gene matches. This chain connects TRBV9 to TRBJ1-1; 7 bases match TRBD1. This receptor was obtained from a man younger than 35 who had mild COVID-19 (a few samples of this study predate the infection). Cell type and time point are not known. What was sequenced was PBMCs or a T cell subset sorted from them (not recorded which). CDR3 region: CASSMWTGNTEAFF. In DNA, the CDR3 is TGTGCCAGCAGCATGTGGACAGGGAACACTGAAGCTTTCTTT.